The rows below give T cell receptor beta chains drawn from one sample of a study of shared clonotypes between healthy human individuals. Sequencing was performed with immunoSEQ multiplex PCR; in TCRdb, only in-frame clones are kept and a portion is missing. The table includes about 380,000 clones, about 97% detected once. Specimen: memory CD8+ T cells sorted from blood. The receptor set was obtained from a man younger than 40 in good health. The CDR3 runs from the conserved cysteine through the conserved F or W. D genes are given only for firm matches. Clone size appears in some rows only: once, few, many, or a class for an expanded clone.

J	D	V	size	CDR3	DNA
TRBJ1-2	.	TRBV5-4	.	CASRRDTANYGYTF	TGTGCCAGCAGACGGGACACTGCTAACTATGGCTACACCTTC
TRBJ2-7	.	TRBV13	.	CASSGDYEQYF	TGTGCCAGCAGCGGAGACTACGAGCAGTACTTC
TRBJ1-2	TRBD1	TRBV25-1	.	CASSEVVGTGCNYGYTF	TGTGCCAGCAGTGAAGTGGTTGGGACAGGGTGCAACTATGGCTACACCTTC
TRBJ2-7	.	TRBV18	once	CASSPRQAYEQYF	TGTGCCAGCTCACCAAGACAGGCCTACGAGCAGTACTTC
TRBJ1-2	TRBD1	TRBV28	.	CASSSWTGYYGYTF	TGTGCCAGCAGTTCGTGGACAGGATACTATGGCTACACCTTC
TRBJ2-3	.	TRBV5-6	.	CASSLRRGIMILDTQYF	TGTGCCAGCAGCTTGAGGAGGGGGATTATGATATTGGATACGCAGTATTTT
TRBJ2-3	.	TRBV5-1	.	CASSLVGAASGTDTQYF	TGCGCCAGCAGCTTGGTTGGAGCGGCTAGCGGCACAGATACGCAGTATTTT
TRBJ2-3	.	TRBV5-1	.	CASSLARADTQYF	TGCGCCAGCAGCTTGGCTCGAGCAGATACGCAGTATTTT
TRBJ2-4	TRBD1	TRBV19	.	CASNTGGKNIQYF	TGTGCCAGCAATACAGGGGGCAAAAACATTCAGTACTTC
TRBJ2-1	.	TRBV29-1	.	CSVEDLTPTRVSYNEQFF	TGCAGCGTTGAAGATTTAACACCAACTCGGGTGTCCTACAATGAGCAGTTCTTC
TRBJ2-3	TRBD2	TRBV18	.	CASSLPTSGSVGTQYF	TGTGCCAGCTCACTCCCGACTAGCGGGAGTGTTGGTACGCAGTATTTT